The present T cell receptor (beta chain) was sequenced within a study of beta chain features in type 1 diabetes. Study-level results: For Type 1 diabetes patients, all four CD4+ subsets carried TCRB CDR3s that were moderately but significantly shorter.

The authors reverse transcribed all of the isolated RNA, so sequencing captured expressed TCRB transcripts. Produced via immunoSEQ multiplex PCR; TCRdb's table is partial and in-frame only. The sample shows about 650,000 clones, around 12% of them seen only once. This clone showed up just a few times. What it binds is not known. At the DNA level, this CDR3 is encoded by other sequences in the same sample as well. This CDR3 spans 13 amino acids. V lost 8 bases to trimming and J lost 7 bases; unmatched junction nucleotides: 4. The germline V gene encodes CDR1 LNHDA and CDR2 SQIVND (reference sequence). The clonotype was recovered from a man aged 30 to 45 with type 1 diabetes. The sequenced sample was naive CD4+ T cells from blood. The rearrangement links TRBV19 to TRBJ1-5; 11 bases line up with TRBD1. DNA of the CDR3: TGTGCCAGTGCCGGGACAGGGGGACAGCCCCAGCATTTT. Protein sequence: CASAGTGGQPQHF. Supplemented by reference TRBV19 and TRBJ1-5, the full variable domain reads DGGITQSPKYLFRKEGQNVTLSCEQNLNHDAMYWYRQDPGQGLRLIYYSQIVNDFQKGDIAEGYSVSREKKESFPLTVTSAQKNPTAFYLCASAGTGGQPQHFGDGTRLSIL.